This TCR beta chain was retrieved from a study of metastatic and nonmetastatic thyroid tumors. TCRdb called clones again from the PCR reads with MiXCR. The sample contains 25,000 to 40,000 clones, 15% to 20% of which appear only once. CDR3 length equals 16 residues. Trimming removed 0 bases from V and 0 bases from J, with 13 bases in between. CDR1 is SGHRS, CDR2 YFSETQ, per germline. Each patient went into thyroid surgery without having received any treatment. The sequence derives from a female donor with papillary thyroid cancer or a benign thyroid nodule (not recorded which). Some clones in this sample may be carry-over from other donors' samples. The sequenced material came from blood. The genes are TRBV5-1 and TRBJ2-7, with D unclear. DNA for the CDR3: TGCGCCAGCAGCTTGGGAGGTACGGTCAGCTCCTACGAGCAGTACTTC. Its protein is CASSLGGTVSSYEQYF.